Presented here are 22 T cell receptor beta chains from one specimen sequenced in a study of blood T cells in healthy people across ages (dated by TCRdb to the mid-2010s). The protocol used for the library was 5' RACE. Sequencer: Illumina HiSeq 2500. A second roughly 7 to 12 cycle PCR used a sample-barcoded 5' primer and a J-beta primer mix. TCRdb took the public reads, trimmed them with fastp at Q25, ran MiXCR for clone calling and kept in-frame beta chains. Merged by CDR3 protein, the rows form single entries marked with the most common genes and DNA. For this sample there are 1.5 million to 2 million distinct CDR3 sequences; 49% appear just once. The leading ten clones occupy 2.1% of the sample. The sample comprised blood. The origin of the receptors is a woman aged 40 to 55 in good health.

This chain links TRBV20-1 with TRBJ1-6, with TRBD1 identical over 7 bases. The trim removed 4 bases at V and 12 bases at J, leaving 18 bases unmatched. This CDR3 has 16 amino acids. Germline V CDR1 and CDR2: DFQATT, SNEGSKA (reference sequence). CDR3: CSAMSLGTALREPLHF. CDR3 in DNA: TGCAGTGCTATGAGCCTCGGGACAGCCCTCCGGGAACCCCTCCACTTT.

A few counts support this clonotype. The rearrangement joins TRBV4-1 to TRBJ2-3; 8 bases agree with TRBD2. CDR1 is MGHRA, CDR2 YSYEKL, per germline. CDR3 length equals 18 residues. Trimming at V came to 1 base and at J to 4 bases, leaving 13 bases not matched to a gene. For the CDR3, the DNA is TGCGCCAGCAGCCAAGTTTCAGCTGGAGCGGGGGTGGCAGATACGCAGTATTTT. Its translation: CASSQVSAGAGVADTQYF.

The rearrangement joins TRBV6-1 to TRBJ2-5; the match to TRBD1 covers 9 bases. TRBJ2-7 matches the DNA end more closely, so the J call is doubtful. Germline V CDR1 and CDR2: MNHNS, SASEGT. There are 16 residues in the CDR3. The CDR3 sequence is CASSSMDRGQGYEQYF. The CDR3 DNA reads as TGTGCCAGCAGCTCAATGGACAGGGGTCAAGGCTACGAGCAGTACTTC.

This clonotype was seen only a few times. V and J are TRBV9 and TRBJ2-5; weak D call: TRBD2 (5 bases). CDR1 and CDR2 from the germline V gene are SGDLS and YYNGEE. The length of the CDR3 is 15 residues. V lost 4 bases and J lost 5, with 18 bases in between. CDR3: CASSPPPGGWETQYF. CDR3 sequence (DNA): TGTGCCAGCAGCCCCCCGCCAGGAGGTTGGGAGACCCAGTACTTC.

This clonotype was seen more than once but under ten times. V gene TRBV12-3 or TRBV12-4 combines with J gene TRBJ1-5, with 9 bases that match TRBD1. This CDR3 region has 16 residues. The V and J ends lost 5 bases and 2 bases, in that order; junction bases with no gene match: 7. The CDR3 nucleotides are TGTGCCAGCAGTCCCGGGACAGGGAAAGGCAATCAGCCCCAGCATTTT. Residues: CASSPGTGKGNQPQHF.

This chain links TRBV20-1 with TRBJ2-4, with a possible D match to TRBD2 (6 bases). This CDR3 is built from 13 residues. Germline CDR1 DFQATT, CDR2 SNEGSKA (reference sequence). V lost 3 bases to trimming and J lost 7 bases, with 13 bases between them. DNA for the CDR3: TGCAGTGCTAGGGCGGCAGGAGGGAACATTCAGTACTTC. Translated, it gives CSARAAGGNIQYF.

The gene calls are TRBV6-2 or TRBV6-3 and TRBJ1-1; D not certain. The germline gives CDR1 MNHEY, CDR2 SVGEGT. The CDR3 runs 14 residues. The V gene lost 6 bases and the J gene lost 4 bases, with 15 bases spanning the gap. The CDR3 here is CASSLDLRVTEAFF. CDR3 nucleotide sequence: TGTGCCAGCAGCCTGGACCTACGGGTCACTGAAGCTTTCTTT.

The V call is TRBV3-1, the J call TRBJ2-3; 8 positions agree with TRBD1. Germline V gene lookup returns CDR1 LGHDT and CDR2 YNNKEL (reference sequence). CDR3 length equals 16 residues. Trimming took 1 base from V and 2 from J; bases not matched to a gene: 5. The CDR3 is CASSQGRGLLTDTQYF. The CDR3 nucleotides read TGTGCCAGCAGCCAAGGCAGGGGGCTACTCACAGATACGCAGTATTTT.

The rearrangement links TRBV6-6 to TRBJ2-3, with D maybe TRBD1 (6 bases). The germline V gene has CDR1 MNHNY and CDR2 SVGAGI (reference sequence). Trimming removed 6 bases at V and 1 base at J, with 11 bases between. This CDR3 is built from 14 residues. CDR3 in amino acids: CASSYGQRTDTQYF. Written as DNA, the CDR3 is TGTGCCAGCAGCTATGGACAGCGCACAGATACGCAGTATTTT.

With regard to this clonotype: This may be a read error: a much more frequent sequence differs by one nucleotide. The chain carries TRBV12-3 or TRBV12-4 and TRBJ2-7; 7 nucleotides align to TRBD1. The CDR3 sequence is 13 residues long. V shed 6 bases, J shed 2 bases, and the junction held 4 bases outside the gene matches. The CDR3 reads CASRQGQAYEQYF. The CDR3 region has the DNA TGTGCCAGCAGACAAGGACAGGCCTACGAGCAGTACTTC.

The chain has TRBV5-1 and TRBJ2-3, with TRBD1 as a possible D gene (6 bases). CDR1 SGHRS and CDR2 YFSETQ come from the germline V gene. CDR3 size: 14 residues. V was pared by 2 bases and J by 1 base, with 8 bases between. The CDR3 DNA reads TGCGCCAGCAGCTTCCACAGGGGCACAGATACGCAGTATTTT. This sequence encodes CASSFHRGTDTQYF.

This clonotype was counted a single time. The chain carries TRBV7-9 and TRBJ2-4; 11 bases line up with TRBD1. With the DNA end fitting TRBJ2-7 better, the J assignment may be wrong. This CDR3 contains 15 residues. Germline loops: CDR1 SEHNR, CDR2 FQNEAQ (reference sequence). As DNA, the CDR3 is TGTGCCAGCAGCGAAGGACAGGGGGCCTACGACGAGCAGTACTTC. Protein sequence: CASSEGQGAYDEQYF.

This chain links TRBV24-1 with TRBJ2-5, with 13 bases matching TRBD2. Per the germline V gene, CDR1 is KGHDR and CDR2 is SFDVKD. V was pared by 3 bases and J by 4 bases, with 4 bases of the junction left unmatched. This CDR3 comprises 16 residues. CDR3 in amino acids: CATSDPGLAGRETQYF. As DNA, the CDR3 is TGTGCCACCAGTGATCCGGGACTAGCGGGGCGAGAGACCCAGTACTTC.

The V and J genes are TRBV7-2 and TRBJ2-2, with D possibly being TRBD1 or TRBD2 (5 bases each). Germline-derived CDR1 and CDR2 are SGHTA and FQGNSA. The CDR3 length is 13 residues. Trimming pared 4 bases from V and 4 bases from J, leaving 7 bases between. The CDR3 DNA reads as TGTGCCAGCAGCTCAGGGAGCACCGGGGAGCTGTTTTTT. This codes for CASSSGSTGELFF.

This clonotype showed up just a few times. The chain carries TRBV6-5 and TRBJ2-4; 7 positions agree with TRBD2. The germline V gene encodes CDR1 MNHEY and CDR2 SVGAGI. J was trimmed by 2 bases and V by 5 bases; bases with no gene match: 6. The CDR3 sequence is 15 residues long. CDR3 in amino acids: CASSERGGSKNIQYF. CDR3 nucleotides: TGTGCCAGCAGTGAACGCGGGGGATCCAAAAACATTCAGTACTTC.

This clonotype was seen repeatedly, ten times or more. The chain recombines TRBV29-1 with TRBJ2-1; no reliable D call. Germline values: CDR1 SQVTM, CDR2 ANQGSEA. The CDR3 spans 8 residues. Trimming left V 3 bases short and J 12 bases short, with 3 bases between. Here the CDR3 DNA reads TGCAGCGTTGATAGGCAGTTCTTC. Translating gives CSVDRQFF.

This chain uses TRBV3-1 with TRBJ1-1; D not certain. V gave up 4 bases and J gave up 3 bases, with 9 bases separating them. Germline-derived CDR1 and CDR2 are LGHDT and YNNKEL (reference sequence). The CDR3 loop spans 13 amino acids. CDR3 sequence: CASSPDGHTEAFF. For the CDR3, the DNA is TGTGCCAGCAGCCCAGACGGCCACACTGAAGCTTTCTTT.

The chain couples TRBV12-3 or TRBV12-4 to TRBJ1-5, with D perhaps TRBD1 (6 bases). V shed 0 bases and J shed 6 bases, with 12 bases lying between them. This CDR3 contains 15 residues. The CDR3 protein is CASSLAGGAGQPQHF. CDR3 bases: TGTGCCAGCAGTTTAGCCGGGGGCGCGGGTCAGCCCCAGCATTTT.

In this sample, this clonotype turned up a few times. This rearrangement joins TRBV7-2 to TRBJ2-1; D is possibly TRBD2 (6 bases). The CDR3 runs 16 residues. V dropped 3 bases and J dropped 7 bases, with 19 bases sitting between them. CDR1 and CDR2 (germline): SGHTA, FQGNSA. The CDR3: CASSFWDLASRNEQFF. The CDR3 DNA reads as TGTGCCAGCAGCTTTTGGGACCTAGCGAGTCGAAATGAGCAGTTCTTC.

This clonotype occurred once. This chain connects TRBV6-2 or TRBV6-3 to TRBJ1-5; tentative D call: TRBD1 (6 bases). The CDR3 runs 17 residues. V was shortened by 0 bases and J by 1 base, with 13 bases between the two germline ends. Germline V CDR1 and CDR2: MNHEY, SVGEGT. CDR3 nucleotides: TGTGCCAGCAGTTACTCGACAGGTTGGACGAGCAATCAGCCCCAGCATTTT. This encodes CASSYSTGWTSNQPQHF.

The chain employs TRBV5-1 and TRBJ2-1; 8 bases map to TRBD2. The J call may be wrong; the DNA end is better matched by TRBJ2-7. The germline CDR1 and CDR2 sequences are SGHRS and YFSETQ. This CDR3 is built from 18 residues. CDR3 protein: CASSLEPKRGSIYNEQYF. CDR3 DNA sequence: TGCGCCAGCAGCTTGGAACCGAAGCGGGGGTCCATCTACAATGAGCAGTACTTC.

The J gene is TRBJ2-1, the V gene TRBV15; D possibly uses TRBD1 or TRBD2 (6 bases each). Looked up from germline, CDR1 is LNHNV and CDR2 is YYDKDF (reference sequence). V was clipped by 2 bases and J by 4 bases, with 15 bases between them. This CDR3 region has 16 residues. The CDR3 region has the DNA TGTGCCACCAGCAGAAGACAGCTAGGGGGGTACAATGAGCAGTTCTTC. Protein: CATSRRQLGGYNEQFF.